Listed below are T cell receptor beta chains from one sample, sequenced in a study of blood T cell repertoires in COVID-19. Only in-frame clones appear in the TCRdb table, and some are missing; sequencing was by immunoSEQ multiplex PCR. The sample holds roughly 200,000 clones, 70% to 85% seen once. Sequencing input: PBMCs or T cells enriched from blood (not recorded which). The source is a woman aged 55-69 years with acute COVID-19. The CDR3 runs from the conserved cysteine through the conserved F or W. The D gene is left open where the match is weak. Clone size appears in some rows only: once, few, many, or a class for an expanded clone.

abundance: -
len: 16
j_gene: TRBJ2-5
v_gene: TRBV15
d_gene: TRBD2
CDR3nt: TGTGCCACCAGCAGAGTGGGACTAGCGGGCCAAGAGACCCAGTACTTC
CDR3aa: CATSRVGLAGQETQYF

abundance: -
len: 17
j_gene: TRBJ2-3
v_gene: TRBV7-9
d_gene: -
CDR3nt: TGTGCCAGCAGCCCCCGTGGCGGGTTGCGGGGTATAGATACGCAGTATTTT
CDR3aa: CASSPRGGLRGIDTQYF

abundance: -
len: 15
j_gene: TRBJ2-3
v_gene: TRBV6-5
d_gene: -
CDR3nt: TGTGCCAGCAGAGGAACGGGGGTTTTAGGAAATACGCAGTATTTT
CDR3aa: CASRGTGVLGNTQYF

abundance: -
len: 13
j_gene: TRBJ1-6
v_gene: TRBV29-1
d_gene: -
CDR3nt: TGCAGCGTGGCTACAGGTCCAACGGCACCCCTCCACTTT
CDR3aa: CSVATGPTAPLHF

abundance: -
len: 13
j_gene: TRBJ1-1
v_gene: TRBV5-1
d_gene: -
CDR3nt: TGCGCCAGCAGCGCGACAGCGAACACTGAAGCTTTCTTT
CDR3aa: CASSATANTEAFF

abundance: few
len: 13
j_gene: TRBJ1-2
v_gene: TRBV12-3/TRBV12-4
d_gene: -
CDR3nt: TGTGCCAGCAGTCCCTGGGGGGAGGTGGACTACACCTTC
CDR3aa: CASSPWGEVDYTF

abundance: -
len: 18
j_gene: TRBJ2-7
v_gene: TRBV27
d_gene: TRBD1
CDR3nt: TGTGCCAGCAGTTCCCCTGCCCAACCGGGACAGGGAGTCGGCGAGCAGTACTTC
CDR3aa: CASSSPAQPGQGVGEQYF

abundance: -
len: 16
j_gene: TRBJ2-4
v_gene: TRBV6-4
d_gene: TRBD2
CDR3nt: TGTGCCAGCACCCTTAGCGGGAGGGCCCCGGGTGCCATTCAGTACTTC
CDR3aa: CASTLSGRAPGAIQYF

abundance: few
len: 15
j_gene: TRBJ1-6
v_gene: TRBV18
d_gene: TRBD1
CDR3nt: TGTGCCAGCTCACCCTATGGGACAGTTAATTCACCCCTCCACTTT
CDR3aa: CASSPYGTVNSPLHF

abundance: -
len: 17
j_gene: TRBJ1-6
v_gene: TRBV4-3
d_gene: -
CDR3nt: TGCGCCAGCAGCCAAGCCCCCAAAGGAGGTTATAATTCACCCCTCCACTTT
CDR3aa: CASSQAPKGGYNSPLHF

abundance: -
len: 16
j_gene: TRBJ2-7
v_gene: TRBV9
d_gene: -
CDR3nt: TGTGCCAGCAGCGTAGGACAGTACCCCCAGATGTATGAGCAGTACTTC
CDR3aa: CASSVGQYPQMYEQYF

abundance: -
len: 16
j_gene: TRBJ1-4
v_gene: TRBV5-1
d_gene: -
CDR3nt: TGCGCCAGCAGCTTGGCCGGCCCGGGGACTAATGAAAAACTGTTTTTT
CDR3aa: CASSLAGPGTNEKLFF

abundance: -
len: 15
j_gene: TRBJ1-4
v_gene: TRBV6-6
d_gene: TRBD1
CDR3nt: TGTGCCAGCAGCCGGGACAGACAATGGGGTGAAAAACTGTTTTTT
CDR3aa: CASSRDRQWGEKLFF

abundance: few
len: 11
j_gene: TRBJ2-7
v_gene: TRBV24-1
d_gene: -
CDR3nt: TGTGCCACCAGTGAGAGTTACGAGCAGTACTTC
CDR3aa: CATSESYEQYF

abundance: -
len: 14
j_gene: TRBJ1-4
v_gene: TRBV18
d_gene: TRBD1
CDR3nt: TGTGCCAGCTCACCAGGACAGGGTCGAGAAAAACTGTTTTTT
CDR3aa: CASSPGQGREKLFF

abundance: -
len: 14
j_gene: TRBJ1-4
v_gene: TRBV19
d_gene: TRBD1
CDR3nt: TGTGCCAGTAGTCCGGGACAGGGGAATGAAAAACTGTTTTTT
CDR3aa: CASSPGQGNEKLFF

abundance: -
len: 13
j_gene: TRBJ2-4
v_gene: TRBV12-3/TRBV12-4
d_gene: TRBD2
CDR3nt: TGTGCCAGCACCCCCGGGACTAATAACATTCAGTACTTC
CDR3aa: CASTPGTNNIQYF

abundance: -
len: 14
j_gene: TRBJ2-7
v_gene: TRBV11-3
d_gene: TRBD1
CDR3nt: TGTGCCAGCAGCTCGGGACAGGCGGCCTCCGAGCAGTACTTC
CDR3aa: CASSSGQAASEQYF

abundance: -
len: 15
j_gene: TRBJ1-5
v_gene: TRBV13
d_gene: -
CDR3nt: TGTGCCAGCAGCTTAGATAGGGGAAGAGGCCAGCCCCAGCATTTT
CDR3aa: CASSLDRGRGQPQHF

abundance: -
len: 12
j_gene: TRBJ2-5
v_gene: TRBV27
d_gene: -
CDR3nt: TGTGCCAGCAGAAAAACTCGGGAGACCCAGTACTTC
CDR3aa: CASRKTRETQYF

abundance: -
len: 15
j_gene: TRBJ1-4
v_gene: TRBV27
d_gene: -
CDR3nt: TGTGCCAGCAGTGTACTGGGGGACAATTATGAAAAACTGTTTTTT
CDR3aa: CASSVLGDNYEKLFF

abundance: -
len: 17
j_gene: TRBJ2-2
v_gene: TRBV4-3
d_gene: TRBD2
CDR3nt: TGCGCCAGCAGCCGCAGACTAGCGGGGGGGCCAACCGGGGAGCTGTTTTTT
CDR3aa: CASSRRLAGGPTGELFF

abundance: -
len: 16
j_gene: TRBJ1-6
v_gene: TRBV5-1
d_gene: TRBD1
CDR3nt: TGCGCCAGCAGCTCGGGCACAGGGGAAGGCAATTCACCCCTCCACTTT
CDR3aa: CASSSGTGEGNSPLHF

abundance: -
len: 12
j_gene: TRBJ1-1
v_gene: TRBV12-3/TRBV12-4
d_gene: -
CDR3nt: TGTGCCAGCACCCTTCAGGGATCTGAAGCTTTCTTT
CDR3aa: CASTLQGSEAFF

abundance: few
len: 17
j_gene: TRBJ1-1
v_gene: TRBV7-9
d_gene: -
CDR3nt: TGTGCCAGCAGCTCGAAATCCCTCGGGGTCGGGAACACTGAAGCTTTCTTT
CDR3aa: CASSSKSLGVGNTEAFF

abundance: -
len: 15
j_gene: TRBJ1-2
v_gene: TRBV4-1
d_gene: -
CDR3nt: TGCGCCAGCAGGGAGGTGATACTTAGACCTGGAGGCTACACCTTC
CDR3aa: CASREVILRPGGYTF

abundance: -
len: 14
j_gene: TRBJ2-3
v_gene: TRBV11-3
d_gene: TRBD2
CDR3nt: TGTGCCAGCAGCGAAAGCCACGGGAGGGATACGCAGTATTTT
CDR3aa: CASSESHGRDTQYF

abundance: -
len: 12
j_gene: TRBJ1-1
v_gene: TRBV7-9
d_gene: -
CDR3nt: TGTGCCAGCAGCTTAGAGGGAGTAGAGGCTTTCTTT
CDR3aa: CASSLEGVEAFF

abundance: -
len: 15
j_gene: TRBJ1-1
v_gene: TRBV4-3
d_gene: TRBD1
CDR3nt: TGCGCCAGCAGCCCCAGGGGACAGTTGAACACTGAAGCTTTCTTT
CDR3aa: CASSPRGQLNTEAFF

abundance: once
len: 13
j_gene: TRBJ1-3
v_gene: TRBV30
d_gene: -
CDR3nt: TGTGCCTGGAAGGTGCAGGCAGGAAACACCATATATTTT
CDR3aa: CAWKVQAGNTIYF

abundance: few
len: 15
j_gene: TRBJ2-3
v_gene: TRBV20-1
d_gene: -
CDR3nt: TGCAGTGCTAGTGGCGGAACGGGGTTCACAGATACGCAGTATTTT
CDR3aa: CSASGGTGFTDTQYF

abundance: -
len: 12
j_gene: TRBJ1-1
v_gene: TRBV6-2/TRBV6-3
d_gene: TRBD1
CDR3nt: TGTGCCAGCAGCCCGGGACAGACTGAAGCTTTCTTT
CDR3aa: CASSPGQTEAFF

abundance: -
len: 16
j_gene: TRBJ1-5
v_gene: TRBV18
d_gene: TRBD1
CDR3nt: TGTGCCAGCTCACCTGGGACAGCTAATAGCAATCAGCCCCAGCATTTT
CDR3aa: CASSPGTANSNQPQHF

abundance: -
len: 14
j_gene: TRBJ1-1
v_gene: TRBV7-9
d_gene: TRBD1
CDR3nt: TGTGCCAGCCAGAATCGCAGGGGGCGAACTGAAGCTTTCTTT
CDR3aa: CASQNRRGRTEAFF

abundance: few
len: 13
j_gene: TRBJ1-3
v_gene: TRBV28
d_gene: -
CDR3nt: TGTGCCAGCAGTTTTGGGTCCCAAGGACAAGTAGTTTTT
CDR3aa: CASSFGSQGQVVF

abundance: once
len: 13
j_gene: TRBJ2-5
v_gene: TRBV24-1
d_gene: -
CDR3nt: TGTGCCACCAGTCGGACAGTCGTGGAGACCCAGTACTTC
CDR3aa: CATSRTVVETQYF

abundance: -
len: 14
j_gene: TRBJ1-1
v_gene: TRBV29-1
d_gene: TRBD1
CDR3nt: TGCAGCGTTGAAGCCGAGGGGGCGAACACTGAAGCTTTCTTT
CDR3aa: CSVEAEGANTEAFF

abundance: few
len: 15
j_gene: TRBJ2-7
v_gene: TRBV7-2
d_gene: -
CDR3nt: TGTGCCAGCAGCTTAAGTAGCGGAGATGCCTACGAGCAGTACTTC
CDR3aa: CASSLSSGDAYEQYF

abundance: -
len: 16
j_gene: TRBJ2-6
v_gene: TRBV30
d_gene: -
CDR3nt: TGTGCCTGGAGTGTCGGTCAGGGCTCGGGGGCCAACGTCCTGACTTTC
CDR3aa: CAWSVGQGSGANVLTF

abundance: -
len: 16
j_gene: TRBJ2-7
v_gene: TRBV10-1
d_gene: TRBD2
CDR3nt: TGCGCCAGACAGGGACTAGCGGGAGGGCCTACCCACGAGCAGTACTTC
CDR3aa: CARQGLAGGPTHEQYF

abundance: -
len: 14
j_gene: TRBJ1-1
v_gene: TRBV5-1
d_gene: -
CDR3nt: TGCGCCAGCAGCCCGGACAGTATGAACACTGAAGCTTTCTTT
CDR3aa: CASSPDSMNTEAFF

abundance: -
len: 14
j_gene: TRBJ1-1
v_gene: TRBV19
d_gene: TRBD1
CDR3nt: TGTGCCAGTAGATCCGGGACAGGGGAGACTGAAGCTTTCTTT
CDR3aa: CASRSGTGETEAFF

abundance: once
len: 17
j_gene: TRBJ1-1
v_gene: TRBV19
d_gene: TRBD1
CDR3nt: TGTGCCAGTAGTATGGGACAGGGGGGAGGAATGAACACTGAAGCTTTCTTT
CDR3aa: CASSMGQGGGMNTEAFF

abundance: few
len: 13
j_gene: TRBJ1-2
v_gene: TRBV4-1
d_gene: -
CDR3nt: TGCGCCAGCAGCCAAACAGACCTCTATGGCTACACCTTC
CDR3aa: CASSQTDLYGYTF

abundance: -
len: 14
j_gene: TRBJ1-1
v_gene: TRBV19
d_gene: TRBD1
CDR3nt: TGTGCCAGTAGTATTACGGGACAGGGGGCGAGAGCTTTCTTT
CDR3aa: CASSITGQGARAFF

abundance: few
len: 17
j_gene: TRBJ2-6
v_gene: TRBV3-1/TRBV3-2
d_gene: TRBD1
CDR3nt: TGTGCCAGCACCCAGGAACAGGGGGCAACTGGGGCCAACGTCCTGACTTTC
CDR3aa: CASTQEQGATGANVLTF

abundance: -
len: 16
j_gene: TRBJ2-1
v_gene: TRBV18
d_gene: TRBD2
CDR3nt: TGTGCCAGCTCACCACCGATGGTAGCGGGAGTTCGTGAGCAGTTCTTC
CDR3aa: CASSPPMVAGVREQFF

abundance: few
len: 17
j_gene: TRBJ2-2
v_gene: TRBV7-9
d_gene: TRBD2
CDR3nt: TGTGCCAGCACCCCTGGCAGGACTAGCGGATACACCGGGGAGCTGTTTTTT
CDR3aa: CASTPGRTSGYTGELFF

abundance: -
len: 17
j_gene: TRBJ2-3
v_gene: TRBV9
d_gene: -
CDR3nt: TGTGCCAGCAGCGCTTCTATCGGGGGGCGTAGAACAGATACGCAGTATTTT
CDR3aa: CASSASIGGRRTDTQYF

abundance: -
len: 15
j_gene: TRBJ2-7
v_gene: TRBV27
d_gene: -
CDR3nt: TGTGCCAGCAGTTTATTCCCTAGATCCACCTACGAGCAGTACTTC
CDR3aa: CASSLFPRSTYEQYF

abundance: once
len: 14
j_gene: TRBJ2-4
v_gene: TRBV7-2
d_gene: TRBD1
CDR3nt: TGTGCCAGCAGCTTAGCAGGGGGCCAAAACATTCAGTACTTC
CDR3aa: CASSLAGGQNIQYF

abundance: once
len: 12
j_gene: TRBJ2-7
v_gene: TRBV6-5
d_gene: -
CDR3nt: TGTGCCAGCGCAGGACAGTCCTACGAGCAGTACTTC
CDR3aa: CASAGQSYEQYF

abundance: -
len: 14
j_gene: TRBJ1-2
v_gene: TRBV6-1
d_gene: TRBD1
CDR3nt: TGTGCCAGCAGTGAAGCTTGGGGGACAGGTGGCTACACCTTC
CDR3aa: CASSEAWGTGGYTF

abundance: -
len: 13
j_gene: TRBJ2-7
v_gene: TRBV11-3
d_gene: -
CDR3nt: TGTGCCAGCAGCTTGAGGGTTACCTACGAGCAGTACTTC
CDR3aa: CASSLRVTYEQYF

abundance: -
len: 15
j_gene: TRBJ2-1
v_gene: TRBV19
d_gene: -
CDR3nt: TGTGCCAGTAGTTATTCGGGAATCTCCTACAATGAGCAGTTCTTC
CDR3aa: CASSYSGISYNEQFF

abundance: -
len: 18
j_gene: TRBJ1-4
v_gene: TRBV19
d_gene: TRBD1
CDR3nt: TGTGCCAGTACCATACCGGGACAGTATGTCGCAACTAATGAAAAACTGTTTTTT
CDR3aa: CASTIPGQYVATNEKLFF

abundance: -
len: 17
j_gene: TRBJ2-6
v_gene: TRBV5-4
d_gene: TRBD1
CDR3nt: TGTGCCAGCAGCATGGGACAGGCATCCTCTGGGGCCAACGTCCTGACTTTC
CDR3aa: CASSMGQASSGANVLTF

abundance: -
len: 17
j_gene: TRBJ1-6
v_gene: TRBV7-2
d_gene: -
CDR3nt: TGTGCCAGCAGCTTAGAAGGGAGAACGGGTAGTAATTCACCCCTCCACTTT
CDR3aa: CASSLEGRTGSNSPLHF

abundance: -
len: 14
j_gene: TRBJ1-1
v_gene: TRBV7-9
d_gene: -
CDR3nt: TGTGCCAGCAGCTCAGGCAGGGAGAACACTGAAGCTTTCTTT
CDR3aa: CASSSGRENTEAFF

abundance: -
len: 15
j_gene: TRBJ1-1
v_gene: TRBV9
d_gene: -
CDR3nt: TGTGCCAGCAGCTACCGGGTGGATCAGGGCACTGAAGCTTTCTTT
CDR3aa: CASSYRVDQGTEAFF